The 20 T cell receptor beta chains in this list originate from one sample, sequenced in a study of blood T cell repertoires in COVID-19. Only in-frame clones appear in the TCRdb table, and some are missing; sequencing was by immunoSEQ multiplex PCR. The repertoire has some 180,000 clones, around 83% of them found once; the top ten carry roughly an eighth. The sequencing input was peripheral blood. Receptors originate from a human donor in a cohort sampled during active COVID-19.

This chain connects TRBV10-1 to TRBJ1-4, with 9 bases matching TRBD1. Germline V gives CDR1 WNHNN, CDR2 SYGVQD (reference sequence). The CDR3 runs 14 residues. Unmatched junction bases numbered 3, after V lost 3 bases and J lost 7 bases. The CDR3 here is CASSDGTGSEKLFF. CDR3 nucleotide sequence: TGCGCCAGCAGTGATGGGACAGGGAGTGAAAAACTGTTTTTT.

This clone was counted at least ten times. This chain links TRBV11-1 with TRBJ1-4; D call uncertain. Trimming cost V 1 base and J 0 bases, with 9 bases left between them. The CDR3 is 16 amino acids. The germline gives CDR1 SGHAT, CDR2 FQDESV (reference sequence). The chain's CDR3 is CASSLGQTATNEKLFF. Written as DNA, the CDR3 is TGTGCCAGCAGCTTAGGCCAGACTGCAACTAATGAAAAACTGTTTTTT. The full variable domain, in which reference TRBV11-1 and TRBJ1-4 provide the parts outside the CDR3, is EAEVAQSPRYKITEKSQAVAFWCDPISGHATLYWYRQILGQGPELLVQFQDESVVDDSQLPKDRFSAERLKGVDSTLKIQPAELGDSAMYLCASSLGQTATNEKLFFGSGTQLSVL.

V usage is TRBV28 and J usage is TRBJ1-6, with TRBD1 matching 9 bases. This CDR3 is built from 16 residues. V shed 5 bases and J 6 bases; nucleotides not matched to a gene: 8. Germline values: CDR1 MDHEN, CDR2 SYDVKM. The CDR3 loop reads CASSQPGQGSNSPLHF. The CDR3 nucleotides are TGTGCCAGCAGTCAACCGGGACAGGGCTCTAATTCACCCCTCCACTTT.

The rearrangement joins TRBV15 to TRBJ1-3; 7 bases line up with TRBD1. This CDR3 contains 15 residues. CDR1 and CDR2 from the germline V gene are LNHNV and YYDKDF (reference sequence). V dropped 3 bases and J dropped 0; count of bases not matched to a gene: 2. The CDR3 reads CATSRGTDSGNTIYF. DNA for the CDR3: TGTGCCACCAGCAGGGGGACAGACTCTGGAAACACCATATATTTT. Complete variable domain (other parts from reference TRBV15 and TRBJ1-3): DAMVIQNPRYQVTQFGKPVTLSCSQTLNHNVMYWYQQKSSQAPKLLFHYYDKDFNNEADTPDNFQSRRPNTSFCFLDIRSPGLGDTAMYLCATSRGTDSGNTIYFGEGSWLTVV.

V usage is TRBV30 and J usage is TRBJ2-7; perhaps TRBD1 as D (6 bases). V shed 5 bases and J shed 6 bases, with 17 bases lying between them. Germline values: CDR1 GTSNPN, CDR2 SVGIG (reference sequence). The CDR3 is 13 residues long. CDR3 nucleotide sequence: TGTGCCTGGGCCCTGAACAGGGATCGCGAGCAGTACTTC. This gives the protein CAWALNRDREQYF.

The chain recombines TRBV18 with TRBJ2-5; D gene unclear. This CDR3 contains 13 residues. CDR1 and CDR2 (germline): KGHSH, LQKENI. V lost 2 bases and J lost 1, with 5 bases in between. The CDR3 bases are TGTGCCAGCTCACCAGCTAGCCAAGAGACCCAGTACTTC. Its protein is CASSPASQETQYF. Full variable domain (missing parts from reference TRBV18 and TRBJ2-5): NAGVMQNPRHLVRRRGQEARLRCSPMKGHSHVYWYRQLPEEGLKFMVYLQKENIIDESGMPKERFSAEFPKEGPSILRIQQVVRGDSAAYFCASSPASQETQYFGPGTRLLVL.

V is TRBV3-1 (or the pseudogene TRBV3-2) and J is TRBJ2-2; D possibly corresponds to TRBD1 (5 bases). The CDR3 has 14 amino acids. Germline CDR1 is LGHDT and CDR2 is YNNKEL (reference sequence). The V end lost 4 bases, the J end lost 3 bases, and 9 bases lay between the germline ends. DNA of the CDR3: TGTGCCAGCAGCCTTCTCAGGGACACCGGGGAGCTGTTTTTT. The encoded protein is CASSLLRDTGELFF.

The genes are TRBV24-1 and TRBJ2-5; 9 nucleotides match TRBD1. The germline CDR1 and CDR2 sequences are KGHDR and SFDVKD. This CDR3 comprises 16 residues. Trimming took 3 bases from V and 5 from J; bases not matched to a gene: 9. The CDR3 nucleotides read TGTGCCACCAGTGATCCGGGACAGGGTTTTGGTGAGACCCAGTACTTC. This codes for CATSDPGQGFGETQYF.

The J gene is TRBJ2-5, the V gene TRBV12-5, with 11 nucleotides matching TRBD1. Trimming at V came to 2 bases and at J to 3 bases, leaving 5 bases not matched to a gene. The CDR3 consists of 16 residues. Germline CDR1 LGHNT, CDR2 FRNRAP. The DNA for the CDR3 is TGTGCTAGTGGTTTGCCCCGGACAGGGGGCAAAGAGACCCAGTACTTC. Translated: CASGLPRTGGKETQYF.

The chain employs TRBV7-2 and TRBJ2-7; TRBD2 might be the D (6 bases). The CDR3 is 15 amino acids. Trimming removed 6 bases from V and 3 bases from J, with 18 bases in between. Per the germline V gene, CDR1 is SGHTA and CDR2 is FQGNSA. CDR3 region: CASSPVRTNLYEQYF. The CDR3 DNA sequence: TGTGCCAGCAGTCCTGTGAGGACTAACCTCTACGAGCAGTACTTC.

There are a few counts of this clone. The chain is built from TRBV7-2 and TRBJ2-1, with 9 nucleotides matching TRBD2. The CDR3 covers 17 residues. Trimming cost V 0 bases and J 0 bases; bases outside gene matches: 3. CDR1 and CDR2 from the germline V gene are SGHTA and FQGNSA. The CDR3, as DNA: TGTGCCAGCAGCTTAGCTGGGACTAGCCCCTCCTACAATGAGCAGTTCTTC. It yields the protein CASSLAGTSPSYNEQFF.

The chain employs TRBV30 and TRBJ1-3; possibly TRBD1 for D (6 bases). V dropped 3 bases and J dropped 2 bases, with 14 bases sitting between them. The CDR3 contains 15 residues. CDR1 GTSNPN and CDR2 SVGIG come from the germline V gene (reference sequence). In DNA form, the CDR3 reads TGTGCCTGGAGCGGGGACATCAGTACTGGAAACACCATATATTTT. It is translated as CAWSGDISTGNTIYF.

The chain links TRBV11-2 to TRBJ1-4; D gene uncertain. The CDR3 runs 13 residues. V shed 1 base and J shed 5 bases, with 5 bases lying between them. Germline V gene data show CDR1 as SGHAT and CDR2 as FQNNGV. In DNA form, the CDR3 reads TGTGCCAGCAGCTTAGCCATGAATGAAAAACTGTTTTTT. This translates into CASSLAMNEKLFF.

This rearrangement joins TRBV27 to TRBJ2-1, with 10 bases fitting TRBD1. Per the germline V gene, CDR1 is MNHEY and CDR2 is SMNVEV (reference sequence). The CDR3 runs to 14 residues. J lost 7 bases, V lost 5 bases, and 5 bases had no gene match. In nucleotides, the CDR3 is TGTGCCAGCAGTCACAGACAGGGGGCGAATGAGCAGTTCTTC. This codes for CASSHRQGANEQFF.

The chain combines TRBV5-6 with TRBJ2-7; TRBD2 matches 12 bases. V was clipped by 4 bases and J by 5 bases; unmatched bases: 7. Germline CDR1 is SGHDT and CDR2 is YYEEEE. The CDR3 extends over 15 amino acids. In DNA form, the CDR3 reads TGTGCCAGCAGCCCGCCGGGACTAGCGGGCAACGAGCAGTACTTC. Protein product: CASSPPGLAGNEQYF.

The J gene is TRBJ1-4, the V gene TRBV28, with 7 bases lining up with TRBD1. The V gene end was trimmed by 2 bases and the J gene end by 8 bases; junction bases not matched to a gene: 5. Germline values: CDR1 MDHEN, CDR2 SYDVKM. This CDR3 spans 14 amino acids. The CDR3 is CASSLRGRREKLFF. The DNA for the CDR3 is TGTGCCAGCAGTTTAAGGGGGCGGAGGGAAAAACTGTTTTTT.

The J gene is TRBJ1-5, the V gene TRBV19; D uncertain. In germline, CDR1 is LNHDA, CDR2 SQIVND (reference sequence). Trimming cost V 5 bases and J 4 bases, with 15 bases left between them. The CDR3 extends over 15 amino acids. DNA for the CDR3: TGTGCCAGTAGTGCCGGCTGGAGGCTGAATCAGCCCCAGCATTTT. Its translation is CASSAGWRLNQPQHF.

This clone showed up just a few times. J is TRBJ2-4 and V is TRBV28; tentatively, D is TRBD2 (6 bases). CDR1 is MDHEN, CDR2 SYDVKM, per germline. V dropped 5 bases and J dropped 6 bases, with 17 bases sitting between them. The CDR3 sequence is 15 residues long. CDR3 residues: CASSPGLWRGNIQYF. Here the CDR3 DNA reads TGTGCCAGCAGTCCGGGCCTTTGGCGGGGAAACATTCAGTACTTC.

V is TRBV13 and J is TRBJ2-1; 10 nucleotides line up with TRBD2. This CDR3 is 15 amino acids long. V trimming: 5 bases; J trimming: 8 bases; junction bases outside the gene matches: 9. The germline gives CDR1 PRHDT, CDR2 FYEKMQ (reference sequence). Written as DNA, the CDR3 is TGTGCCAGCAGCCAGGGACTAGCGCCGAGACATGAGCAGTTCTTC. Translation gives CASSQGLAPRHEQFF.

The CDR3 region has the DNA TGTGCCAGCAGTTACGGTGGACTAGCGGGCTACAATGAGCAGTTCTTC. Protein: CASSYGGLAGYNEQFF. The chain has TRBV6-2 or TRBV6-3 and TRBJ2-1, with 11 bases that match TRBD2. The CDR3 is 16 amino acids. J was trimmed by 3 bases and V by 2 bases; bases with no gene match: 3. The germline V gene has CDR1 MNHEY and CDR2 SVGEGT.